Below, one TCR beta chain is given with its context. The target of this receptor is not known. The data were obtained in a study of monozygotic twins with inflammatory bowel disease (dated by TCRdb to between 2018 and 2021). A note on the overall study: The complete study included 28 monozygotic twin pairs: 19 IBD-discordant Danish pairs and nine German pairs, of which four were IBD-concordant and five were IBD-discordant. Each individual had, on average, about 151 000 unique TCRalpha sequences and 181 000 unique TCRbeta sequences available for analysis. Disease-associated traits were sought mainly through comparisons between IBD patients and their genetically identical healthy co-twins within discordant pairs.

A roughly 2.5 ml peripheral blood sample was drawn into PAXgene tubes per donor and stored at -80°C. Without any T cell sorting, total RNA was extracted from whole blood using the PAXgene blood miRNA kit on an automated QIAcube. Peripheral blood from monozygotic twin pairs concordant or discordant for inflammatory bowel disease was subjected to deep TCRalpha and TCRbeta repertoire profiling with unique molecular barcoding. Smoking habits were recorded for all twin pairs, and each individual was classified as a current, former or never smoker. Library creation used 5' RACE. The input for every TCR library was 3500 ng of total RNA. For each sample, cDNA synthesis with SMARTScribe reverse transcriptase was split into eight separate reactions. During cDNA synthesis, template switching was used to introduce unique molecular identifiers that contained a 6-nucleotide sample barcode. Two nested PCRs of roughly 16 and 10 cycles amplified the TCRalpha and TCRbeta cDNA, and bead purification followed each PCR. Before amplification, the cDNA was treated with uracil DNA-glycosylase and purified using the QIAquick PCR purification kit. The second PCR added Illumina TruSeq-compatible adapters along with sample-specific barcodes. Library quality and concentration were assessed using TapeStation and Qubit, and about 5 ng of each library was pooled. The pooled libraries were sequenced with 2 x 100 bp reads and custom sequencing primers on an Illumina HiSeq2500 single-index Rapid Run. As for the authors' bioinformatics: PCR and sequencing errors were corrected by UMI-based consensus assembly using MiGEC version 1.2.6. V(D)J alignment, clonotype assembly and CDR3 extraction were performed with MiXCR version 2.1.1. To normalise gene usage, clonotype sharing and MAIT/NKT TCR abundance, the top 1000, 10 000 and 20 000 clonotypes in each sample were analysed. Diversity was computed as the inverse Simpson index with the vegan R package after downsampling to 27 000 UMIs. Paired Mann-Whitney U tests on discordant twin pairs were used, with Benjamini-Hochberg multiple-testing correction. With the reads reprocessed by TCRdb, a single entry stands for each CDR3 protein sequence and no DNA is reported. The V and J calls were determined by TCRdb, not by the authors. This sample's clone table shows approximately 200,000 distinct CDR3 sequences. The ten largest clones represent less than 2% of the sample.

Study-level results and caveats: Background noise and inter-individual variability may have been introduced into the repertoires by the differing immunosuppressive treatments among patients. Compared with healthy twins, IBD patients had fewer clonotypes in common with other individuals, a difference most pronounced in patients showing signs of disease activity. No difference in repertoire similarity was observed between concordant and discordant twins, possibly owing to limited statistical power. Measured by the inverse Simpson index, TCRbeta repertoire diversity was lower in IBD patients than in their healthy co-twins. The results gave no support for a single strong signal or clonotype linked to IBD. Distinction between different T cell subtypes could not be achieved in the analysis.

Reading the germline V gene gives CDR1 SGHTA and CDR2 FQGNSA. Reading from cysteine to phenylalanine, the CDR3 counts 12 amino acids. No DNA was logged. The chain is encoded by TRBV7-2 joined to TRBJ1-1; lacking DNA, the TRBD1 call made by TCRdb goes unchecked. The sample comprised blood. This sequence was found in a human donor with ulcerative colitis or Crohn's disease, or a healthy co-twin of an affected twin (not recorded which). The CDR3 region reads CASSSSTGEAFF.